This TCR beta chain was captured by sequencing in a study of T-cell memory formation after mild COVID-19. On the study more broadly: Largely donor-specific sequence clusters came from two donors. General study points: There was no confirmation that second-wave clones peaking on day 37 were SARS-CoV-2 specific. Researchers report contracting CD4+ clones mostly in CM and EM, with CD8+ clones in EMRA. Day 15 to 85 contractors were CD4/CD8 balanced; later expanders leaned CD4+.

This clonotype has more than one count but fewer than ten. The antigen is unknown. TCRdb re-analysed the 5' RACE reads in MiXCR, keeping a single row per CDR3 protein. The sample shows 450,000 to 650,000 distinct CDR3 sequences, more than 15% of them seen only once. CDR1 is SGHVS, CDR2 FQNEAQ, per germline. This CDR3 has 12 amino acids. V dropped 5 bases and J dropped 12 bases, with 14 bases sitting between them. This receptor was taken from an adult woman who had mild COVID-19 (a few samples of this study predate the infection). Cell type and time point are not known. The chain joins TRBV7-8 to TRBJ2-1, with D hard to call. The sample comprised PBMCs or a T cell subset sorted from them (not recorded which). The CDR3 sequence: CASSANNRRQFF. The CDR3 DNA reads TGTGCCAGCAGCGCCAACAACCGCCGGCAGTTCTTC. The whole variable domain, remainder taken from reference TRBV7-8 and TRBJ2-1, is GAGVSQSPRYKVAKRGQDVALRCDPISGHVSLFWYQQALGQGPEFLTYFQNEAQLDKSGLPSDRFFAERPEGSVSTLKIQRTQQEDSAVYLCASSANNRRQFFGPGTRLTVL.